This T cell receptor (beta chain) was obtained from a study of shared T cell receptors in the human thymus. The method was immunoSEQ multiplex PCR; TCRdb's version includes in-frame clones alone and lacks a portion of them. The sample includes about 500,000 clones, 78% of them seen just once. CDR3 length: 13 residues. With V trimmed by 5 bases and J by 2 bases, 3 bases remained unmatched. Germline V gene sequence: CDR1 MNHEY, CDR2 SVGAGI. The sample was also reused in another study, on human thymus T cells.

V and J are TRBV6-5 and TRBJ2-7; 7 positions agree with TRBD1. The sequenced sample was thymocytes. The clonotype was recovered from a boy younger than two with a congenital heart defect. This chain's CDR3 is CASSRGQPYEQYF. CDR3 in DNA: TGTGCCAGCAGTAGGGGACAGCCCTACGAGCAGTACTTC.